This T cell receptor (beta chain) appears in the sequencing data of a study of CD8+CD57+ T cells in acquired aplastic anemia. General observations from the study: Patients were compared with controls for CD8+ Simpson's diversity, and no significant difference emerged.

Regarding this clonotype: The antigen is undetermined.

The study profiled TCR beta VDJ and CDR3 using genomic DNA as template. One entry per CDR3 protein results from TCRdb running MiXCR on the reads. The table records approximately 190,000 distinct CDR3 sequences, just under 50% of them present only once. Trimming removed 1 base from V and 1 base from J, with 19 bases in between. CDR3 size: 18 residues. Germline assignment: CDR1 SGHAT and CDR2 FQDESV (reference sequence). Patients sequenced had flow cytometry evidence of CD8+CD57+ cell expansion. Severe acquired aplastic anemia was the diagnosis recorded for all patients. Blood sampling was performed on the patients, and none of them had received therapy by then.

V and J are TRBV11-1 and TRBJ1-1, with D unclear. This sequence originates from a human donor with aplastic anemia. The sample comprised sorted CD4+, CD8+, or CD8+CD57+ T cells (not recorded which) from PBMCs. CDR3 DNA sequence: TGTGCCAGCAGCTTAGATATGATCTCCTCCTTCGAGAACACTGAAGCTTTCTTT. Amino acids: CASSLDMISSFENTEAFF.